This is a list of T cell receptor beta chains from one sample in a study of breast tumors, draining lymph nodes, adjacent tissues. TCRdb re-analysed the multiplex PCR reads in MiXCR, keeping a single row per CDR3 protein. Altogether around 150,000 distinct CDR3 sequences are present, approximately 32% being singletons, with the ten largest covering around 2.5%. Sequencing was done on a sample of axillary lymph node tissue. The source of these receptors is a female donor with breast cancer. Some clones in this sample may be carry-over from other donors' samples. Each CDR3 is given with its conserved first and last residue. A D gene is named only where the DNA matches it firmly. Part of the rows lack a size; the others show once, few, many or a class for expanded clones.

size | J | D | length | V | DNA | CDR3
NA | TRBJ2-3 | TRBD2 | 15 | TRBV20-1 | TGCAGTGCTAGGGGGGGACTAGCGGGAACAGATACGCAGTATTTT | CSARGGLAGTDTQYF
many | TRBJ2-3 | TRBD2 | 15 | TRBV10-3 | TGTGCCATCAGTGACGGCGGGGGACCCACAGATACGCAGTATTTT | CAISDGGGPTDTQYF
many | TRBJ2-5 | NA | 13 | TRBV12-3/TRBV12-4 | TGTGCCAGCAGTCCCTCGAGCCAAGAGACCCAGTACTTC | CASSPSSQETQYF
many | TRBJ2-3 | NA | 14 | TRBV12-3/TRBV12-4 | TGTGCCAGCAGCAAAGGAGAGCTGACAGATACGCAGTATTTT | CASSKGELTDTQYF
many | TRBJ2-3 | TRBD2 | 14 | TRBV20-1 | TGCAGTGCTAGTTTGGCGGGGGGGCCTGATACGCAGTATTTT | CSASLAGGPDTQYF
many | TRBJ1-4 | NA | 14 | TRBV5-8 | TGTGCCAGCAGCTCCGACAGCATTAATGAAAAACTGTTTTTT | CASSSDSINEKLFF
NA | TRBJ1-5 | NA | 15 | TRBV10-3 | TGTGCCGCCTGGGGGGGAAATGATAGCAATCAGCCTCAGCATTTT | CAAWGGNDSNQPQHF
once | TRBJ1-6 | NA | 17 | TRBV7-8 | TGTGCCAGCAGCTTAGCTCACAGGACGTCATATAATTCACCCCTCCACTTT | CASSLAHRTSYNSPLHF
many | TRBJ2-7 | NA | 17 | TRBV5-4 | TGTGCCAGCAGCTTGGGGGGTCAGGGTCGAATAACCTACGAGCAGTACTTC | CASSLGGQGRITYEQYF
NA | TRBJ1-2 | NA | 13 | TRBV7-2 | TGTGCCAGCAGCCCCCGGGGCAGCTCTGGAAACACCTTC | CASSPRGSSGNTF
NA | TRBJ2-5 | NA | 15 | TRBV18 | TGTGCCAGCTCAGCAGAGGGGGGATTCGGGGAGACCCAGTACTTC | CASSAEGGFGETQYF
many | TRBJ2-5 | NA | 13 | TRBV5-8 | TGTGCCAGCAGCTTACAGGACCAAGAGACCCAGTACTTC | CASSLQDQETQYF
few | TRBJ1-1 | NA | 15 | TRBV2 | TGTGCCAGCACTCGATTAGGGCAGGGGAACACTGAAGCTTTCTTT | CASTRLGQGNTEAFF
many | TRBJ2-5 | NA | 15 | TRBV18 | TGTGCCAGCTCACCACCAGGGCAGGCCCAAGAGACCCAGTACTTC | CASSPPGQAQETQYF
many | TRBJ1-5 | NA | 16 | TRBV12-3/TRBV12-4 | TGTGCCAGCAGTTTAGCCGGCCAGGGTGGGAATCAGCCCCAGCATTTT | CASSLAGQGGNQPQHF
many | TRBJ2-6 | NA | 15 | TRBV6-5 | TGTGCCAGCAATTCAGGCTTCTCTGGGGCCAACGTCCTGACTTTC | CASNSGFSGANVLTF
many | TRBJ1-6 | NA | 12 | TRBV28 | TGTGCCAGCAGTTCCGCTACAGGAGCCCTCCACTTT | CASSSATGALHF
many | TRBJ1-2 | NA | 13 | TRBV5-6 | TGTGCCAGCAGCCATCCTGACGTTTATGGCTACACCTTC | CASSHPDVYGYTF
NA | TRBJ2-3 | NA | 13 | TRBV29-1 | TGCAGCGTTGAAGAGGGGACCACCTGGGCGCAGTATTTT | CSVEEGTTWAQYF
NA | TRBJ1-4 | NA | 14 | TRBV19 | TGTGCCAGTAGTTCAGGCGAGGCTAATGAAAAACTGTTTTTT | CASSSGEANEKLFF
NA | TRBJ1-2 | NA | 15 | TRBV7-8 | TGTGCCAGCAGCGCCCAGGCCGGGACTGACTATGGCTACGCCTTC | CASSAQAGTDYGYAF
NA | TRBJ2-7 | NA | 13 | TRBV29-1 | TGCAGCGTTGAGAGTCAGGGTTTTTACGAGCAGTACTTC | CSVESQGFYEQYF